This TCR beta chain was captured in a study of low-dose radiotherapy and immunotherapy resistance in tumors. At the level of the study: Intravenous ipilimumab 1 mg/kg every six weeks was given with nivolumab 240 mg every two weeks.

This clonotype was seen at least ten times. The ends were cut back, 4 bases at V and 1 base at J, with 2 bases in the middle. Germline values: CDR1 SQVTM, CDR2 ANQGSEA. The CDR3 has 11 amino acids. Time point of the sample: after trial treatment. Stated treatment: LDRT plus nivolumab, ipilimumab, low-dose cyclophosphamide and aspirin (RACIN trial). Treatment combined nivolumab, ipilimumab, aspirin, low-dose cyclophosphamide and low-dose radiotherapy in a dose-escalation trial. TRAV and TRBV primers primed cDNA for both TCRalpha and TCRbeta. With a constant-region primer and a V-primer adapter, TCRs were subjected to around 20 PCR cycles of amplification. TCRdb fed the reads into MiXCR, producing one record per CDR3 protein. The sample shows around 60,000 distinct CDR3 sequences, 23% of them seen only once.

The chain employs TRBV29-1 and TRBJ1-3; D is unresolved. The specimen was PBMCs, collected after low-dose radiotherapy plus immunotherapy. The clonotype was recovered from a male donor with prostate cancer. Here the CDR3 reads CSVGSGNTIYF. The CDR3 DNA reads TGCAGCGTTGGGTCTGGAAACACCATATATTTT.